The rows below give T cell receptor beta chains drawn from one sample of a study of control samples from healthy donors and cancer patients. The table came from immunoSEQ multiplex PCR; TCRdb's copy has only in-frame clones and leaves some out. Among about 77,000 clones listed, 85% to 95% were seen once. The sample was blood. The receptors were gathered from a woman between 55 and 75 years old in good health. The CDR3 runs from the conserved cysteine through the conserved F or W. The order of the fields is V gene, clone size, CDR3 protein. Size is stated for part of the rows, as once, few or many counts, or as a class when the clone is expanded.

V gene: TRBV6-6
clone size: -
CDR3 protein: CASINDRANYGYTF

V gene: TRBV18
clone size: -
CDR3 protein: CASSPPGGSGVNTEAFF

V gene: TRBV9
clone size: -
CDR3 protein: CASSVVSGLARSNEQFF

V gene: TRBV19
clone size: -
CDR3 protein: CASTRRTGGVGNIQYF

V gene: TRBV5-1
clone size: once
CDR3 protein: CASSLAASGQSLNEQFF

V gene: TRBV6-5
clone size: -
CDR3 protein: CASRAGGREQFF

V gene: TRBV28
clone size: -
CDR3 protein: CASEEGGGTDTQYF

V gene: TRBV10-3
clone size: -
CDR3 protein: CAISEGSYGYTF

V gene: TRBV28
clone size: -
CDR3 protein: CASSGTNKNIQYF

V gene: TRBV10-3
clone size: -
CDR3 protein: CAISESSGGAYNSPLHF

V gene: TRBV5-4
clone size: -
CDR3 protein: CASSLGAGNTIYF

V gene: TRBV19
clone size: -
CDR3 protein: CASTLAGRTGELFF

V gene: TRBV7-7
clone size: -
CDR3 protein: CASSLSGRGETQYF

V gene: TRBV20-1
clone size: -
CDR3 protein: CSASTLKAGANVLTF

V gene: TRBV4-2
clone size: -
CDR3 protein: CASSQEAVNYGYTF

V gene: TRBV30
clone size: few
CDR3 protein: CAWSAGSPNTEAFF

V gene: TRBV2
clone size: -
CDR3 protein: CASRRQGARDYGYTF

V gene: TRBV11-2
clone size: -
CDR3 protein: CASSATPRTSGYNEQFF

V gene: TRBV7-2
clone size: -
CDR3 protein: CASSSGQVARQYF

V gene: TRBV7-2
clone size: -
CDR3 protein: CASSSRRVTEQYF

V gene: TRBV4-1
clone size: -
CDR3 protein: CASSQDLLGGTKLFF

V gene: TRBV9
clone size: -
CDR3 protein: CASSVGPGQGRMDTDTQYF